This TCR beta chain comes out of a study of T cell repertoires in cytomegalovirus infection (dated by TCRdb to the late 2010s). Looking at the study overall: Because public TCR beta signatures pointed to carriage of CMV infection together with the matching HLA type, the HLA type of each donor mattered for the analysis. Study-wide findings and limitations: In both this cohort and an independent cohort of 300 to 450 donors, the cumulative frequency of public TCR beta family members distinguished carriers of CMV infection plus the relevant HLA type. In the ex vivo response, HLA-C-restricted CMV-specific TCR beta clonotypes were dominant, and in two of eight donors the single most frequent clonotype came from this HLA-C-restricted group.

As for this clonotype: Its recognized antigen is unknown. No per-base quality is available; no much larger clone lies one base away.

Taken from the germline V gene, the CDR1 and CDR2 loops are SNHLY and FYNNEI. The CDR3, cysteine through phenylalanine, is 14 amino acids long. Only the CDR3 part of the read is kept: 42 bases, read in frame from the first base. V has 8 bases trimmed and J has 10 bases trimmed; junction bases matching no gene number 15. The instrument was an Illumina HiSeq 1500. TCRdb trimmed public reads at Q25 via fastp, called clones via MiXCR and kept in-frame beta chains. Rows with one shared CDR3 protein collapse into an entry with the most common genes and DNA. This sample holds 300,000 or so distinct CDR3 sequences; 9.6% were observed only once. Of the sample, approximately 2.3% is held by the ten largest clones.

This clonotype was obtained from a human donor in good health (CMV status not recorded). Some clones in this sample may be carry-over from other donors' samples. The chain is made from TRBV2 and TRBJ1-2; 8 central nucleotides agree with TRBD1. Sequencing input: PBMCs. The bases are TGTGCCAGCGGAACAGGACAGGGTCTTTCTGACTACACCTTC. This gives the protein CASGTGQGLSDYTF.